This is a list of T cell receptor beta chains from one sample in a study of T-cell memory formation after mild COVID-19. TCRdb re-analysed the 5' RACE reads in MiXCR, keeping a single row per CDR3 protein. This sample yields about 100,000 distinct CDR3 sequences, of which 13% to 15% are seen a single time; 35% to 40% belongs to the top ten. The sequencing input was PBMCs or a T cell subset sorted from them (not recorded which). The receptors derive from a man between 18 and 29 years old who had mild COVID-19 (a few samples of this study predate the infection). Cell type and time point are not known. Each CDR3 is given with its conserved first and last residue. The D gene is left open where the match is weak. The size field is filled for only some rows; it gives once, few, many or a size class.

>.|many|12|TRBV3-1|TRBJ1-2
CASSQAGYGYTF
TGTGCCAGCAGCCAGGCGGGTTATGGCTACACCTTC
>TRBD1|many|14|TRBV12-3/TRBV12-4|TRBJ1-5
CASRSSTGDQPQHF
TGTGCCAGCAGGTCGTCGACAGGGGATCAGCCCCAGCATTTT
>.|few|12|TRBV20-1|TRBJ1-2
CSAWDTDYGYTF
TGCAGTGCCTGGGACACCGACTATGGCTACACCTTC
>TRBD1|few|15|TRBV4-3|TRBJ1-2
CASSPRTGGYYGYTF
TGCGCCAGCAGCCCGCGGACAGGGGGATACTATGGCTACACCTTC
>.|many|13|TRBV5-5|TRBJ1-1
CASSLKGNTEAFF
TGTGCCAGCAGCTTGAAAGGGAACACTGAAGCTTTCTTT
>.|.|15|TRBV4-1|TRBJ2-3
CASSEEWGSTDTQYF
TGCGCCAGCAGCGAGGAATGGGGGAGCACAGATACGCAGTATTTT
>.|.|16|TRBV15|TRBJ2-7
CATSRAGRIPPYEQYF
TGTGCCACCAGCAGAGCTGGCAGGATCCCCCCCTACGAGCAGTACTTC
>.|many|10|TRBV4-3|TRBJ2-5
CASSQAFQYF
TGCGCCAGCTCCCAAGCCTTCCAGTACTTC
>.|once|14|TRBV6-5|TRBJ1-2
CASSYSRGIYGYTF
TGTGCCAGCAGTTACTCGAGGGGAATCTATGGCTACACCTTC
>TRBD1|.|15|TRBV12-3/TRBV12-4|TRBJ1-5
CASRKGQSSNQPQHF
TGTGCCAGCAGAAAGGGACAGAGTAGCAATCAGCCCCAGCATTTT
>.|many|12|TRBV5-5|TRBJ2-1
CASSLGPNEQFF
TGTGCCAGCAGCTTAGGGCCCAATGAGCAGTTCTTC
>.|few|16|TRBV5-1|TRBJ2-1
CASSPPRPGAYNEQFF
TGCGCCAGCAGCCCCCCTCGCCCTGGGGCCTACAATGAGCAGTTCTTC
>.|many|14|TRBV29-1|TRBJ1-2
CSVVRPVPHPGYTF
TGCAGCGTTGTCCGCCCAGTACCCCATCCTGGCTACACCTTC
>TRBD1|few|17|TRBV4-1|TRBJ1-4
CASMGTGGAYTNEKLFF
TGCGCCAGCATGGGGACAGGGGGCGCTTATACTAATGAAAAACTGTTTTTT
>TRBD2|few|15|TRBV6-4|TRBJ2-3
CASSPLGGSTDTQYF
TGTGCCAGCAGTCCCTTGGGGGGGAGCACAGATACGCAGTATTTT
>.|few|17|TRBV6-2/TRBV6-3|TRBJ2-3
CASSYNPGGTLTDTQYF
TGTGCCAGCAGTTATAATCCTGGCGGGACTCTCACAGATACGCAGTATTTT
>.|.|12|TRBV20-1|TRBJ2-1
CSASPGLNEQFF
TGCAGTGCTAGCCCCGGCCTGAATGAGCAGTTCTTC
>TRBD2|many|16|TRBV4-3|TRBJ2-7
CASSQEFSGGSYEQYF
TGCGCCAGCAGCCAAGAATTTAGCGGGGGTTCCTACGAGCAGTACTTC
>TRBD1|few|14|TRBV7-9|TRBJ2-7
CASSLGGTGYEQYF
TGTGCCAGCAGCTTAGGCGGGACAGGGTACGAGCAGTACTTC
>.|many|16|TRBV18|TRBJ1-1
CASSERGLLLNTEAFF
TGTGCCAGCTCTGAACGGGGCCTCCTACTGAACACTGAAGCTTTCTTT
>.|many|13|TRBV12-3/TRBV12-4|TRBJ2-1
CASRKETSNEQFF
TGTGCCAGCAGAAAGGAGACTAGCAATGAGCAGTTCTTC
>.|.|18|TRBV6-5|TRBJ2-2
CASSYSPRLEANTGELFF
TGTGCCAGCAGTTACTCGCCAAGGCTCGAGGCGAACACCGGGGAGCTGTTTTTT
>TRBD2|.|18|TRBV4-1|TRBJ2-1
CASSQASSGGARFNEQFF
TGCGCCAGCAGCCAAGCGTCTAGCGGGGGGGCCAGGTTTAATGAGCAGTTCTTC
>TRBD2|.|17|TRBV7-2|TRBJ2-3
CASSPPPGLAGMDTQYF
TGTGCCAGCAGCCCACCCCCTGGGCTAGCGGGGATGGATACGCAGTATTTT
>TRBD1|few|16|TRBV6-5|TRBJ1-5
CASSPHETTGGQPQHF
TGTGCCAGCAGTCCCCACGAAACGACAGGGGGGCAGCCCCAGCATTTT
>.|few|15|TRBV2|TRBJ2-1
CASSVTGSIYNEQFF
TGTGCCAGCAGTGTGACAGGATCTATCTACAATGAGCAGTTCTTC
>TRBD2|few|12|TRBV20-1|TRBJ2-3
CSARAGGDTQYF
TGCAGTGCTAGAGCCGGGGGGGATACGCAGTATTTT
>.|.|16|TRBV20-1|TRBJ2-3
CSARGLRGGPEDTQYF
TGCAGTGCCCGAGGTTTGAGGGGGGGGCCCGAAGATACGCAGTATTTT
>TRBD1|few|14|TRBV5-5|TRBJ1-1
CASILRQGNTEAFF
TGTGCCAGCATCTTGCGACAGGGGAACACTGAAGCTTTCTTT
>TRBD2|few|15|TRBV5-1|TRBJ2-1
CASSSLAGGPDEQFF
TGCGCCAGCAGCTCCCTAGCGGGGGGGCCCGATGAGCAGTTCTTC
>.|.|15|TRBV5-1|TRBJ2-1
CASTSGRSSYNEQFF
TGCGCCAGCACCTCGGGACGCAGCTCCTACAATGAGCAGTTCTTC
>.|few|15|TRBV20-1|TRBJ1-1
CSASFAVGWRTEAFF
TGCAGTGCTAGTTTCGCCGTGGGCTGGCGAACTGAAGCTTTCTTT
>TRBD1|few|14|TRBV11-2|TRBJ2-5
CASSSGQVAETQYF
TGTGCCAGCAGCTCCGGACAGGTAGCGGAGACCCAGTACTTC
>TRBD1|.|14|TRBV6-5|TRBJ2-1
CASSWGQRNNEQFF
TGTGCCAGCAGCTGGGGACAGAGGAACAATGAGCAGTTCTTC
>.|many|12|TRBV27|TRBJ2-1
CASSSGYNEQFF
TGTGCCAGCAGTTCGGGGTACAATGAGCAGTTCTTC
>TRBD1|few|16|TRBV4-1|TRBJ1-1
CASSQDQGARDTEAFF
TGCGCCAGCAGCCAAGACCAGGGGGCTAGGGACACTGAAGCTTTCTTT
>TRBD2|few|15|TRBV24-1|TRBJ2-1
CATSDPQRGSNEQFF
TGTGCCACCAGTGACCCCCAGCGGGGGAGCAATGAGCAGTTCTTC